This T cell receptor beta chain was retrieved from a study of chemoradiotherapy in HPV16-positive cancers (dated by TCRdb to the early 2020s). Regarding the complete study: Candidate HPV-specific T-cell clones and common TCR motifs were defined by functional T-cell assays performed on cells from a couple of HPV16-positive patients. Whether T-cell immunity against the HPV oncoproteins E6 and E7 changes during chemoradiotherapy and whether survival is affected by this immunity were examined in the study. The candidate HPV-specific TCRs and motifs were then tracked in TCR repertoires from some 86 patients with HPV-related cancers. Study-wide findings and limitations: In HPV16-positive patients, expansion of HPV-responsive T cells during chemoradiotherapy was associated with improved recurrence-free survival. The functional definition of HPV-specific T cells was derived from only two HPV16-positive patients, and the survival association was reported for HPV16-positive patients. Expansion of candidate HPV-specific clones and E7-related TCR motifs was observed in the tumor microenvironment during treatment, whereas no such expansion was observed for non-HPV-specific T cells.

CDR1 is given as SGHTA and CDR2 as FQGTGA, both from the germline V gene. Including the terminal cysteine and phenylalanine, the CDR3 comprises 18 residues. Of the read, only the CDR3 DNA is kept; its 54 bases are in frame from base 1. Trimmed from V: 2 bases; trimmed from J: 4 bases; junction bases lacking a gene match: 11. Note on this clone: What antigen it recognizes has not been identified. No base quality information exists; no much larger clone differs at one position.

Repertoires were sampled multiple times during chemoradiotherapy, which allowed clonal expansion in the tumor microenvironment to be followed. The library was prepared using the immunoSEQ multiplex PCR assay. TCRdb obtained this table from immuneACCESS and retained in-frame rearrangements with V and J assigned. These tables miss some clones; where compared with another copy, unresolved V genes account for less than half of the shortfall, and the remainder is unexplained. For this sample the table gives more than 700 clones, of which around 80% were detected only once. The leading ten clones occupy around 15% of the sample.

Here the chain combines TRBV7-3 and TRBJ2-3; 11 central nucleotides agree with TRBD2. This TCR was recovered from a human donor with HPV-associated anogenital cancer. Sequenced here: tumor tissue, sampled from a patient who underwent chemoradiotherapy. The DNA reads as follows: TGTGCCAGCAGCTTAGGCAACATAGCGGGGGGGCGTTCAGATACGCAGTATTTT. Its protein product is CASSLGNIAGGRSDTQYF.